This T cell receptor beta chain was sequenced during a study of blood T cell repertoires in COVID-19. About the study: Nucleic acid was either cDNA or gDNA, and it came from T cells, B-cell-depleted T cells, or PBMCs.

As handled by the study authors: Amplified reference gene primers provided the basis for estimating nucleated cell counts. TCRdb's copy holds only in-frame clones and misses some; the assay was immunoSEQ multiplex PCR. D and trimming come from the DNA, and the V and J calls and clone size come from that table. The sample has 200,000 to 250,000 clones, approximately 80% seen once. J was trimmed by 2 bases and V by 1 base; bases with no gene match: 2. Germline CDR1 is SGHAT and CDR2 is FQDESV (reference sequence). CDR3 size: 14 residues. The V call is TRBV11-1, the J call TRBJ2-7, with 7 bases aligning to TRBD2. Material for sequencing was peripheral blood. The TCR was taken from an older woman who had recovered from COVID-19. CDR3 coding DNA: TGTGCCAGCAGCTTAGTGGGGGGGACCTACGAGCAGTACTTC. It codes for CASSLVGGTYEQYF.